This TCR beta chain originates from a study of T cells after yellow fever vaccination. Study-wide context: Among memory cells, EM, EMRA, CM and Tscm subsets were sorted using CD3, CD45RA, CCR7 and CD95. Libraries from low-cell-number fractions were prepared with the SMART-Seq v4 Ultra Low Input RNA kit. Study findings and constraints: Subsequent booster samples again held most clones from primary vaccination (roughly 96% CD4, nearly 90% CD8).

It was through 5'RACE template switching that TCR cDNA was made, with a universal primer site and UMIs added. In TCRdb, the 5' RACE reads were re-called with MiXCR into one record per CDR3 protein. The table has tens of thousands of distinct CDR3 sequences, 4.5% to 5.5% seen once; the top ten hold approximately 12%. This clonotype was detected ten times or more. This material consisted of PBMCs, either bulk or a sorted T-cell subset (CD4+, CD8+, memory, or dextramer-sorted; not recorded which), taken 15 days after the yellow fever booster vaccination. This sequence was found in a man between 25 and 39 years old who received the YFV17D yellow fever vaccine.

Here the CDR3 DNA reads TGTGCCAGCAGACCCATCAACAACAGGGTGAACACTGAAGCTTTCTTT. Its protein product is CASRPINNRVNTEAFF. The V and J genes are TRBV6-5 and TRBJ1-1, with D perhaps TRBD1 (6 bases). This CDR3 contains 16 residues. Germline CDR1 reads MNHEY; CDR2 reads SVGAGI. The V end was cut by 6 bases, the J end by 0 bases, with 17 bases between.